Here is one T cell receptor beta chain with its context. This record comes from a study of technical replicates of blood from a handful of donors. Germline V lookup: CDR1 PRHDT, CDR2 FYEKMQ (reference sequence). The CDR3 runs to 18 residues. J gave up 4 bases and V 5 bases, and 15 bases lay outside the gene matches. The repertoire was sequenced with immunoSEQ multiplex PCR; TCRdb's copy has only in-frame clones and lacks some. The repertoire consists of tens of thousands of clones, with more than 70% occurring once and the leading ten covering about 5%. The chain is built from TRBV13 and TRBJ2-7; 12 nucleotides line up with TRBD2. The sequencing input was PBMCs. The origin of this receptor is a human donor in good health. Some clones in this sample may be carry-over from other donors' samples. The CDR3 region is CASSLAASGRERRYEQYF. The CDR3 DNA sequence: TGTGCCAGCAGCCTGGCCGCTAGCGGGAGGGAAAGGAGATACGAGCAGTACTTC.